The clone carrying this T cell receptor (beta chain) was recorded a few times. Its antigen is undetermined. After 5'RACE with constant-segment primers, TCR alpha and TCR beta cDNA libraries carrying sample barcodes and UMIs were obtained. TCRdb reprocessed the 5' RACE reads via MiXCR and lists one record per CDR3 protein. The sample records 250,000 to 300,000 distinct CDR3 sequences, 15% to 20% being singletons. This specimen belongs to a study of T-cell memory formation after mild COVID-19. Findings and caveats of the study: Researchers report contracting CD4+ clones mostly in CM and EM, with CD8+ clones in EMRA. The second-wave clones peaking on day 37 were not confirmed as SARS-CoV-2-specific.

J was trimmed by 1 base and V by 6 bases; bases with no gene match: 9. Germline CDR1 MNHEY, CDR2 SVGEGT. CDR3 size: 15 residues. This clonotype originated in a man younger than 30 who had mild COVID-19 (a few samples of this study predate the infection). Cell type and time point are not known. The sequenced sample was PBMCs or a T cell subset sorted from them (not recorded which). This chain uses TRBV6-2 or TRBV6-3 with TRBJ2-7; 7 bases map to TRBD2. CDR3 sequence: CASSPLLGGSYEQYF. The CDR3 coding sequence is TGTGCCAGCAGCCCCCTTTTGGGGGGGTCCTACGAGCAGTACTTC.